Sequencing of this T cell receptor (beta chain) was carried out in a study of shared clonotypes between healthy human individuals. The naive CD8 subset, CD45RO-negative cells positively selected for CCR7, excluded terminally differentiated effector memory CD45RA+ cells. Evenly divided among several immunoSEQ plates was the genomic DNA of each subset. Only in-frame clones appear in the TCRdb table, and some are missing; sequencing was by immunoSEQ multiplex PCR. The sample holds about 2.2 million clones; around 93% are singletons and the top ten take more than 1.5%. The sequence was collected from a man between 18 and 35 years old in good health. Some clones in this sample may be carry-over from other donors' samples. The sequencing sample was made of naive CD8+ T cells from PBMCs.

CDR3 coding DNA: TGTGCCAGCAGTTATCAAAGGACAGGGGGCAGCGAGCAGTACTTC. Translation gives CASSYQRTGGSEQYF. V is TRBV6-6 and J is TRBJ2-7; 11 bases are a match to TRBD1. CDR1 and CDR2 (germline): MNHNY, SVGAGI (reference sequence). Trimming at V came to 3 bases and at J to 6 bases, leaving 7 bases not matched to a gene. The CDR3 is made up of 15 amino acids.